The 15 T cell receptor beta chains presented below share a single source sample, sequenced in a study of preoperative IRX-2 immunotherapy in early breast cancer. Data came from immunoSEQ multiplex PCR; TCRdb stores just in-frame clones and leaves some out. The sample includes about 11,000 clones, 80% to 85% of them seen just once. Treatment defined: preoperative locoregional IRX-2 cytokine immunotherapy. The specimen was lymph node tissue, collected before IRX-2 immunotherapy. These receptor sequences come from a human donor with breast cancer.

The chain joins TRBV7-6 to TRBJ1-2, with D tentatively TRBD1 (5 bases). The CDR3 runs 16 residues. The V gene lost 1 base and the J gene lost 2 bases, with 14 bases spanning the gap. Looked up from germline, CDR1 is SGHVS and CDR2 is FNYEAQ. The DNA of the CDR3 is TGTGCCAGCAGCTTAGGAGGGGCAGGACGAAACTATGGCTACACCTTC. Protein product: CASSLGGAGRNYGYTF.

This clone was detected only once. This sequence joins TRBV19 and TRBJ1-5; no reliable D call. Germline-derived CDR1 and CDR2 are LNHDA and SQIVND (reference sequence). CDR3 length equals 14 residues. The V end lost 5 bases, the J end lost 0 bases, and 8 bases lay between the germline ends. This chain's CDR3 is CASSLANSNQPQHF. The CDR3 DNA reads as TGTGCCAGTAGTTTGGCAAATAGCAATCAGCCCCAGCATTTT.

Comments on this clone: The germline gene is not matched at one end of the junction; a read error may be the cause. The CDR3 here is CAISRQGSENEQFF. The CDR3 DNA is TGTGCCATCAGTCGACAGGGGAGTGAGAATGAGCAGTTCTTC. The J gene is TRBJ2-1, the V gene TRBV6-7, with 8 bases aligning to TRBD1. TRBV6-7 is an ORF, and what it does is uncertain. CDR3 length: 14 amino acids.

The chain uses TRBV6-8 and TRBJ2-1; TRBD2 matches at 11 bases. Germline V gene lookup returns CDR1 MNHGY and CDR2 SAAAGT. The CDR3 has 18 residues. Trimming took 10 bases from V and 4 from J; bases not matched to a gene: 18. The DNA for the CDR3 is TGTGCCACAGCAAGGGACGGTACTAGCGGGAGTTATTACAATGAGCAGTTCTTC. It yields the protein CATARDGTSGSYYNEQFF.

CDR3 sequence (DNA): TGTGCCAGTAGTATTGAGGGGGGTGGAAGAACTGAAGCTTTCTTT. It is translated as CASSIEGGGRTEAFF. The V gene is TRBV19, the J gene TRBJ1-1; tentatively, D is TRBD1 (6 bases). This CDR3 comprises 15 residues. In germline, CDR1 is LNHDA, CDR2 SQIVND (reference sequence). Trimming cost V 3 bases and J 5 bases, with 16 bases left between them. Combining the CDR3 with reference TRBV19 and TRBJ1-1 gives the whole variable domain DGGITQSPKYLFRKEGQNVTLSCEQNLNHDAMYWYRQDPGQGLRLIYYSQIVNDFQKGDIAEGYSVSREKKESFPLTVTSAQKNPTAFYLCASSIEGGGRTEAFFGQGTRLTVV.

The rearrangement joins TRBV19 to TRBJ1-2; TRBD1 might be the D (5 bases). V lost 1 base to trimming and J lost 5 bases, with 11 bases between them. The length of the CDR3 is 14 residues. Germline assignment: CDR1 LNHDA and CDR2 SQIVND (reference sequence). Here the CDR3 reads CASSIAGNSYGYTF. CDR3 in DNA: TGTGCCAGTAGTATAGCAGGGAATTCGTATGGCTACACCTTC.

This sequence joins TRBV6-8 and TRBJ2-5, with 8 nucleotides matching TRBD1. Trimming at V came to 6 bases and at J to 4 bases, leaving 10 bases not matched to a gene. The CDR3 runs 15 residues. CDR1 MNHGY and CDR2 SAAAGT come from the germline V gene. CDR3: CASRDRADLSETQYF. CDR3 in DNA: TGTGCCAGCAGGGACAGGGCGGATTTATCAGAGACCCAGTACTTC.

This clone was detected once. The genes are TRBV19 and TRBJ1-3; D uncertain. Germline V CDR1 and CDR2: LNHDA, SQIVND (reference sequence). Trimming pared 4 bases from V and 3 bases from J, leaving 1 base between. CDR3 length: 11 residues. Here the CDR3 DNA reads TGTGCCAGTAGTAGTGGAAACACCATATATTTT. It codes for CASSSGNTIYF.

The rearrangement uses TRBV15 and TRBJ2-5; no clear D gene. V was cut by 0 bases and J by 4 bases, with 15 bases left in between. The CDR3 totals 16 residues. Germline V gene sequence: CDR1 LNHNV, CDR2 YYDKDF (reference sequence). The CDR3 sequence is CATSRDPPGPGETQYF. In DNA, the CDR3 is TGTGCCACCAGCAGAGATCCCCCGGGCCCTGGAGAGACCCAGTACTTC. The whole variable domain, remainder taken from reference TRBV15 and TRBJ2-5, is DAMVIQNPRYQVTQFGKPVTLSCSQTLNHNVMYWYQQKSSQAPKLLFHYYDKDFNNEADTPDNFQSRRPNTSFCFLDIRSPGLGDTAMYLCATSRDPPGPGETQYFGPGTRLLVL.

In its sample, this clone was seen a few times. The chain employs TRBV6-8 and TRBJ2-7; the match to TRBD2 covers 8 bases. The CDR3 spans 16 residues. V trimming: 6 bases; J trimming: 1 base; junction bases outside the gene matches: 11. Germline lookup yields CDR1 MNHGY and CDR2 SAAAGT. Here the CDR3 reads CASSPQPAGASYEQYF. CDR3 bases: TGTGCCAGCAGCCCCCAGCCAGCGGGAGCGTCCTACGAGCAGTACTTC.

The chain links TRBV28 to TRBJ1-2, with TRBD1 matching 10 bases. From germline, CDR1 is MDHEN and CDR2 SYDVKM. With V trimmed by 8 bases and J by 8 bases, 11 bases remained unmatched. The CDR3 extends over 14 amino acids. The CDR3 sequence is CASRLRQGARGYTF. CDR3 sequence (DNA): TGTGCCAGCCGATTGAGACAGGGGGCTCGAGGCTACACCTTC.

The chain couples TRBV6-4 to TRBJ1-5, with unresolved D. Trimming removed 5 bases at V and 3 bases at J, with 8 bases between. CDR3 length: 13 amino acids. CDR1 and CDR2 from the germline V gene are MRHNA and SNTAGT. In nucleotides, the CDR3 is TGTGCCAGCAGTTTTGGGAACAATCAGCCCCAGCATTTT. Translation: CASSFGNNQPQHF.

The chain has TRBV1 and TRBJ2-5; the table's D call, TRBD2, was not checked against the DNA. TRBV1 is an annotated pseudogene. This CDR3 has 16 amino acids. The CDR3 here is CTSSHSGTSGSETQYF. The CDR3, as DNA: TGCACCAGCAGCCACAGCGGGACTAGCGGGAGTGAGACCCAGTACTTC.

The chain combines TRBV6-8 with TRBJ1-1; no clear D. Germline CDR1 and CDR2: MNHGY and SAAAGT. The CDR3 is 15 amino acids. V gave up 1 base and J gave up 0 bases, with 9 bases separating them. This CDR3 reads CASSYYDSMNTEAFF. In nucleotides, the CDR3 is TGTGCCAGCAGTTACTATGACTCAATGAACACTGAAGCTTTCTTT.

The J gene is TRBJ2-1, the V gene TRBV19, with 11 bases aligning to TRBD2. The CDR3 loop spans 15 amino acids. The V segment lost 4 bases and the J segment 7 bases; nucleotides outside the gene matches: 6. Per the germline V gene, CDR1 is LNHDA and CDR2 is SQIVND (reference sequence). This chain's CDR3 is CASSTLAGGLNEQFF. The CDR3 coding sequence is TGTGCCAGTAGTACCCTAGCGGGGGGACTGAATGAGCAGTTCTTC.